These T cell receptor beta chains were read from a single sample in a study of blood T cell repertoires in COVID-19. The protocol was immunoSEQ multiplex PCR, while the TCRdb copy is restricted to in-frame clones and leaves out a portion. The sample records under 250,000 clones, roughly four fifths being singletons. The sequenced sample was peripheral blood. These receptors were obtained from a young woman with acute or convalescent COVID-19. The CDR3 runs from the conserved cysteine through the conserved F or W. Each record gives: V gene, clone size, D gene, J gene, CDR3 DNA, CDR3 protein. The D gene is left open where the match is weak. Clone size, where shown, is once, few, many, or a class for clones that have expanded.

v_gene: TRBV9; abundance: few; d_gene: .; j_gene: TRBJ1-2; CDR3nt: TGTGCCAGCAGCGTAGGGACAACCTATGGCTACACCTTC; CDR3aa: CASSVGTTYGYTF
v_gene: TRBV4-3; abundance: .; d_gene: .; j_gene: TRBJ1-5; CDR3nt: TGCGCCAGCAGCCAAGCGTGGACAGGCAATCAGCCCCAGCATTTT; CDR3aa: CASSQAWTGNQPQHF
v_gene: TRBV6-5; abundance: .; d_gene: .; j_gene: TRBJ2-7; CDR3nt: TGTGCCAGCAGTATCCCGACAGATTCCTACGAGCAGTACTTC; CDR3aa: CASSIPTDSYEQYF
v_gene: TRBV2; abundance: .; d_gene: TRBD2; j_gene: TRBJ2-5; CDR3nt: TGTGCCAGCAGTGATGACGGCGGGAGGGCTGAGACCCAGTACTTC; CDR3aa: CASSDDGGRAETQYF
v_gene: TRBV7-8; abundance: .; d_gene: .; j_gene: TRBJ2-4; CDR3nt: TGTGCCAGCAGCTTAGAACGGGACATATTAGCCAAAAACATTCAGTACTTC; CDR3aa: CASSLERDILAKNIQYF
v_gene: TRBV12-3/TRBV12-4; abundance: .; d_gene: .; j_gene: TRBJ1-4; CDR3nt: TGTGCCAGCAGTTCCCGAGGGGGTGAAAAACTGTTTTTT; CDR3aa: CASSSRGGEKLFF
v_gene: TRBV21-1; abundance: .; d_gene: .; j_gene: TRBJ1-2; CDR3nt: TGTGCCAGCAGCATTCCGAGGCCCGCTTGCTATGGCTACACCTTC; CDR3aa: CASSIPRPACYGYTF
v_gene: TRBV10-2; abundance: .; d_gene: .; j_gene: TRBJ1-6; CDR3nt: TGCGCCAGCAGGGACAGTTCCCTATATAATTCACCCCTCCACTTT; CDR3aa: CASRDSSLYNSPLHF
v_gene: TRBV28; abundance: .; d_gene: TRBD2; j_gene: TRBJ2-1; CDR3nt: TGTGCCAGCAAAGGCGGGAGGTCCTACAATGAGCAGTTCTTC; CDR3aa: CASKGGRSYNEQFF
v_gene: TRBV19; abundance: .; d_gene: .; j_gene: TRBJ1-1; CDR3nt: TGTGCCAGTAGTATAGGGGGAGATTGGACTGAAGCTTTCTTT; CDR3aa: CASSIGGDWTEAFF
v_gene: TRBV6-5; abundance: .; d_gene: .; j_gene: TRBJ2-3; CDR3nt: TGTGCCAGCAGTTACGTGGGAGAGTCGAGTACGCAGTATTTT; CDR3aa: CASSYVGESSTQYF
v_gene: TRBV19; abundance: .; d_gene: .; j_gene: TRBJ1-4; CDR3nt: TGTGCCAGTAGTATATGGAGGGACGTGGGTAATGAAAAACTGTTTTTT; CDR3aa: CASSIWRDVGNEKLFF
v_gene: TRBV7-2; abundance: .; d_gene: .; j_gene: TRBJ1-2; CDR3nt: TGTGCCAGCAGCCCCGACGGGGGTGGAGATGGCTACACCTTC; CDR3aa: CASSPDGGGDGYTF
v_gene: TRBV5-1; abundance: .; d_gene: .; j_gene: TRBJ1-1; CDR3nt: TGCGCCAGCAAATACGGGGAACCCTACACTGAAGCTTTCTTT; CDR3aa: CASKYGEPYTEAFF
v_gene: TRBV11-3; abundance: .; d_gene: .; j_gene: TRBJ2-1; CDR3nt: TGTGCCAGCAGCCCAGGGGTGGGCCAAACCTCCTACAATGAGCAGTTCTTC; CDR3aa: CASSPGVGQTSYNEQFF
v_gene: TRBV9; abundance: .; d_gene: TRBD2; j_gene: TRBJ2-2; CDR3nt: TGTGCCAGCAGCGTACGGACTAGCCCCACCGGGGAGCTGTTTTTT; CDR3aa: CASSVRTSPTGELFF
v_gene: TRBV27; abundance: .; d_gene: TRBD2; j_gene: TRBJ2-5; CDR3nt: TGTGCCAGCAGTTTCCTCCCTTCTAGCGGGCCAGGGAGGACCCAGTACTTC; CDR3aa: CASSFLPSSGPGRTQYF
v_gene: TRBV19; abundance: .; d_gene: .; j_gene: TRBJ1-1; CDR3nt: TGTGCCAGTAGTATGACAGTAGGTCGGAACACTGAAGCTTTCTTT; CDR3aa: CASSMTVGRNTEAFF
v_gene: TRBV7-2; abundance: few; d_gene: .; j_gene: TRBJ1-1; CDR3nt: TGTGCCAGCAGCTTAGGTCCTACGAATCACTTCTTT; CDR3aa: CASSLGPTNHFF
v_gene: TRBV6-5; abundance: .; d_gene: .; j_gene: TRBJ1-1; CDR3nt: TGTGCCAGCAGTTACTCAGCAGGGGACCTGGAGATTGAAGCTTTCTTT; CDR3aa: CASSYSAGDLEIEAFF
v_gene: TRBV2; abundance: .; d_gene: .; j_gene: TRBJ2-3; CDR3nt: TGTGCCAGCAACTTTGGACTACCTGACACAGATACGCAGTATTTT; CDR3aa: CASNFGLPDTDTQYF
v_gene: TRBV29-1; abundance: .; d_gene: .; j_gene: TRBJ2-3; CDR3nt: TGCAGCGTTGAAGATACTGGTGGCAGGGCTGATACGCAGTATTTT; CDR3aa: CSVEDTGGRADTQYF
v_gene: TRBV7-8; abundance: .; d_gene: .; j_gene: TRBJ1-2; CDR3nt: TGTGCCAGCAGTTTTAACGGAAACGACCCACGGGGCTATGGCTACACCTTC; CDR3aa: CASSFNGNDPRGYGYTF
v_gene: TRBV5-1; abundance: .; d_gene: TRBD2; j_gene: TRBJ2-3; CDR3nt: TGCGCCAGCAGCTTGGTTGGCGCTAGCGGGAGTCGGACAGATACGCAGTATTTT; CDR3aa: CASSLVGASGSRTDTQYF
v_gene: TRBV28; abundance: .; d_gene: TRBD1; j_gene: TRBJ2-3; CDR3nt: TGTGCCAGCAGTTTGGCAGGGACAGGGGGTTTAACAGATACGCAGTATTTT; CDR3aa: CASSLAGTGGLTDTQYF
v_gene: TRBV6-5; abundance: .; d_gene: TRBD1; j_gene: TRBJ2-7; CDR3nt: TGTGCCAGCAGTTACCATCAGGGGGCGGGCTACGAGCAGTACTTC; CDR3aa: CASSYHQGAGYEQYF
v_gene: TRBV19; abundance: .; d_gene: TRBD1; j_gene: TRBJ1-2; CDR3nt: TGTGCCAGTCTTAAAGGACAGGGGATGTTTGGCTACACCTTC; CDR3aa: CASLKGQGMFGYTF
v_gene: TRBV19; abundance: .; d_gene: TRBD2; j_gene: TRBJ2-1; CDR3nt: TGTGCCAGTAGTGGGGCGCGGGGGTCCTACAATGAGCAGTTCTTC; CDR3aa: CASSGARGSYNEQFF
v_gene: TRBV6-1; abundance: .; d_gene: .; j_gene: TRBJ1-2; CDR3nt: TGTGCCACCCTGACAGATCCTAACTATGGCTACACCTTC; CDR3aa: CATLTDPNYGYTF
v_gene: TRBV4-1; abundance: .; d_gene: TRBD2; j_gene: TRBJ2-7; CDR3nt: TGCGCCAGCAGCCAAGTTGAGGGAGGGCCAGTGAACGAGCAGTACTTC; CDR3aa: CASSQVEGGPVNEQYF
v_gene: TRBV10-2; abundance: .; d_gene: .; j_gene: TRBJ1-1; CDR3nt: TGCGCCAGCAGAGCGGGGGGGTCCGACACTGAAGCTTTCTTT; CDR3aa: CASRAGGSDTEAFF
v_gene: TRBV27; abundance: .; d_gene: .; j_gene: TRBJ2-4; CDR3nt: TGTGCCAGCAGGGGGTCCCGGGGGGCCAAAAACATTCAGTACTTC; CDR3aa: CASRGSRGAKNIQYF
v_gene: TRBV6-5; abundance: .; d_gene: .; j_gene: TRBJ1-2; CDR3nt: TGTGCCAGCAGTAAGAAAGCCTTAAACTATGGCTACACCTTC; CDR3aa: CASSKKALNYGYTF
v_gene: TRBV19; abundance: .; d_gene: .; j_gene: TRBJ2-3; CDR3nt: TGTGCCAGTAGGGCGGGACCAACGCAGTATTTT; CDR3aa: CASRAGPTQYF
v_gene: TRBV28; abundance: .; d_gene: TRBD1; j_gene: TRBJ2-1; CDR3nt: TGTGCCAGCAGTTATACAGGGGGGACTGACAATGAGCAGTTCTTC; CDR3aa: CASSYTGGTDNEQFF
v_gene: TRBV5-1; abundance: once; d_gene: TRBD1; j_gene: TRBJ1-6; CDR3nt: TGCGCCAGCAGCTCTGGACAGGGGAGAACACCCCTCCACTTT; CDR3aa: CASSSGQGRTPLHF
v_gene: TRBV27; abundance: .; d_gene: TRBD2; j_gene: TRBJ2-3; CDR3nt: TGTGCCAGCAGTTTGGGGGCTAGCGGGATTTCGGATACGCAGTATTTT; CDR3aa: CASSLGASGISDTQYF
v_gene: TRBV28; abundance: .; d_gene: TRBD2; j_gene: TRBJ2-1; CDR3nt: TGTGCCAGCAGTTTTACGTACGAACTAGCGGGAGGCCCCCCTACCGTTGAGCAGTTCTTC; CDR3aa: CASSFTYELAGGPPTVEQFF
v_gene: TRBV28; abundance: few; d_gene: TRBD2; j_gene: TRBJ2-1; CDR3nt: TGTGCCAGCAGTGCGGGAGGCGGGGGAAACAATGAGCAGTTCTTC; CDR3aa: CASSAGGGGNNEQFF
v_gene: TRBV6-2/TRBV6-3; abundance: .; d_gene: TRBD1; j_gene: TRBJ2-7; CDR3nt: TGTGCCAGCCGTTCCCCCCGTTCGACAGGGCGCTACGAGCAGTACTTC; CDR3aa: CASRSPRSTGRYEQYF
v_gene: TRBV30; abundance: once; d_gene: .; j_gene: TRBJ1-2; CDR3nt: TGTGCCTGGAGTGTGGGGGGAGATGGCTACACCTTC; CDR3aa: CAWSVGGDGYTF
v_gene: TRBV6-1; abundance: .; d_gene: .; j_gene: TRBJ1-3; CDR3nt: TGTGCCAGCAGTGATGTTGGAGGTAACACCATATATTTT; CDR3aa: CASSDVGGNTIYF
v_gene: TRBV15; abundance: .; d_gene: TRBD1; j_gene: TRBJ1-2; CDR3nt: TGTGCCACCAGCAGGTTTTTGGGACAGGGGTACGGCTACACCTTC; CDR3aa: CATSRFLGQGYGYTF
v_gene: TRBV7-2; abundance: .; d_gene: .; j_gene: TRBJ2-1; CDR3nt: TGTGCCAGCAGCTTGGATAGGGGACACCACAATGAGCAGTTCTTC; CDR3aa: CASSLDRGHHNEQFF
v_gene: TRBV28; abundance: .; d_gene: .; j_gene: TRBJ1-4; CDR3nt: TGTGCCAGCAGCTCCCCCCTTCTTGAAAAACTGTTTTTT; CDR3aa: CASSSPLLEKLFF
v_gene: TRBV10-1; abundance: .; d_gene: TRBD2; j_gene: TRBJ2-7; CDR3nt: TGCGCCAGCAGTGGGACTAGCGGGAGGATTTCCTACGAGCAGTACTTC; CDR3aa: CASSGTSGRISYEQYF
v_gene: TRBV7-2; abundance: .; d_gene: TRBD1; j_gene: TRBJ1-2; CDR3nt: TGTGCCAGCAGCTTAGTGACAGGGGATCCTCGTGGTGGCTACACCTTC; CDR3aa: CASSLVTGDPRGGYTF
v_gene: TRBV7-2; abundance: .; d_gene: TRBD1; j_gene: TRBJ1-1; CDR3nt: TGTGCCAGCAGCTTAGTCACAGGGGACCCTGAAGCTTTCTTT; CDR3aa: CASSLVTGDPEAFF
v_gene: TRBV29-1; abundance: .; d_gene: .; j_gene: TRBJ2-6; CDR3nt: TGCAGCGTTGGTAGGACAGCTAGCTCTGGGGCCAACGTCCTGACTTTC; CDR3aa: CSVGRTASSGANVLTF
v_gene: TRBV10-2; abundance: once; d_gene: .; j_gene: TRBJ1-5; CDR3nt: TGCGCCAGCAGTGAGGACGCGGGGCTCAATCAGCCCCAGCATTTT; CDR3aa: CASSEDAGLNQPQHF
v_gene: TRBV5-1; abundance: few; d_gene: TRBD1; j_gene: TRBJ1-1; CDR3nt: TGCGCCAGCAGCGGGACAGGGGGTATGGACACTGAAGCTTTCTTT; CDR3aa: CASSGTGGMDTEAFF
v_gene: TRBV2; abundance: .; d_gene: .; j_gene: TRBJ1-5; CDR3nt: TGTGCCAGCAGTGAAGGGCAGATTAGCAATCAGCCCCAGCATTTT; CDR3aa: CASSEGQISNQPQHF
v_gene: TRBV19; abundance: .; d_gene: TRBD1; j_gene: TRBJ2-1; CDR3nt: TGTGCCAGTAGTCCCGGGACAGGGGATTACAATGAGCAGTTCTTC; CDR3aa: CASSPGTGDYNEQFF
v_gene: TRBV21-1; abundance: .; d_gene: .; j_gene: TRBJ2-3; CDR3nt: TGTGCCAGGCCGTTGACTCGTTTAACAGATACGCAGTATTTT; CDR3aa: CARPLTRLTDTQYF
v_gene: TRBV6-5; abundance: .; d_gene: .; j_gene: TRBJ2-6; CDR3nt: TGTGCCAGCAGCCTCAGGGTATCCGGGGCCAACGTCCTGACTTTC; CDR3aa: CASSLRVSGANVLTF
v_gene: TRBV19; abundance: .; d_gene: TRBD2; j_gene: TRBJ2-7; CDR3nt: TGTGCCAGTAGTACCGGACTAGCGGGACGGTACGAGCAGTACTTC; CDR3aa: CASSTGLAGRYEQYF
v_gene: TRBV6-1; abundance: .; d_gene: .; j_gene: TRBJ1-3; CDR3nt: TGTGCCAGCAGTGAAAGGACATCTGGAAACACCATATATTTT; CDR3aa: CASSERTSGNTIYF
v_gene: TRBV3-1/TRBV3-2; abundance: .; d_gene: .; j_gene: TRBJ1-1; CDR3nt: TGTGCCAGCTTCGGGGGGGTCGGTGAAGCTTTCTTT; CDR3aa: CASFGGVGEAFF